These 18 T cell receptor beta chains originate from one sample sequenced in a study of T cells in tuberculosis. Time point here: new active TB diagnosis, blood taken before or within 7 days of starting treatment. The data were produced by immunoSEQ multiplex PCR, yet TCRdb's version contains in-frame clones alone and is incomplete. The sample shows 25,000 to 40,000 clones, 70% to 90% of them seen only once. Sequenced here: PBMCs, sampled at tuberculosis diagnosis. These receptors came from an adult with tuberculosis.

The V and J genes are TRBV12-5 and TRBJ2-3; 7 nucleotides align to TRBD2. The germline CDR1 and CDR2 sequences are LGHNT and FRNRAP. Losses at the gene ends were 4 bases for V and 5 bases for J; bases not matched to a gene: 0. This CDR3 is 12 amino acids long. The CDR3, as DNA: TGTGCTAGTGGTTGGGAGGGAGATACGCAGTATTTT. As protein: CASGWEGDTQYF.

The count of this clone is one. The chain carries TRBV29-1 and TRBJ1-2; 8 positions agree with TRBD1. CDR3 length: 16 amino acids. After removal of 4 bases from V and 2 bases from J, the junction contained 12 bases not matched to a gene. CDR1 is SQVTM, CDR2 ANQGSEA, per germline. For the CDR3, the DNA is TGCAGCGTTGGTACGACAGGGGCCATCAACAACTATGGCTACACCTTC. Translation gives CSVGTTGAINNYGYTF.

The V gene is TRBV7-9, the J gene TRBJ1-2; D may be TRBD1 (5 bases). V lost 4 bases and J 2 bases, leaving 8 bases between the germline ends. The germline V gene has CDR1 SEHNR and CDR2 FQNEAQ (reference sequence). The CDR3 is 13 residues long. CDR3 amino acids: CASSSTENYGYTF. CDR3 in DNA: TGTGCCAGCAGCTCGACAGAGAACTATGGCTACACCTTC.

This chain joins TRBV5-6 and TRBJ1-2; D remains ambiguous. Trimming removed 3 bases from V and 9 bases from J, with 12 bases in between. Per the germline V gene, CDR1 is SGHDT and CDR2 is YYEEEE. CDR3 size: 12 residues. The DNA for the CDR3 is TGTGCCAGCAGCTACAGAAGTGGCCGCTACACCTTC. Protein: CASSYRSGRYTF. The variable domain in full, with the rest retrieved from reference TRBV5-6 and TRBJ1-2, is DAGVTQSPTHLIKTRGQQVTLRCSPKSGHDTVSWYQQALGQGPQFIFQYYEEEERQRGNFPDRFSGHQFPNYSSELNVNALLLGDSALYLCASSYRSGRYTFGSGTRLTVV.

The gene calls are TRBV7-9 and TRBJ2-1; TRBD1 matches at 7 bases. This CDR3 spans 16 amino acids. Germline CDR1 is SEHNR and CDR2 is FQNEAQ (reference sequence). V was pared by 4 bases and J by 0 bases, with 6 bases of the junction left unmatched. CDR3: CASSSRTGRSYNEQFF. The CDR3 DNA reads TGTGCCAGCAGCTCCAGGACAGGACGCTCCTACAATGAGCAGTTCTTC.

V usage is TRBV7-8 and J usage is TRBJ1-2; TRBD1 agrees at 8 bases. The V and J ends lost 5 bases and 4 bases, in that order; junction bases with no gene match: 6. Germline CDR1 reads SGHVS; CDR2 reads FQNEAQ. This CDR3 contains 14 residues. The CDR3 nucleotides read TGTGCCAGCAGCCGCCGGGACAGGTCCTATGGCTACACCTTC. Translated, it gives CASSRRDRSYGYTF.

The V gene is TRBV27, the J gene TRBJ2-7; tentatively, D is TRBD2 (6 bases). The germline V gene encodes CDR1 MNHEY and CDR2 SMNVEV (reference sequence). V was shortened by 0 bases and J by 0 bases, with 12 bases between the two germline ends. The CDR3 has 16 amino acids. In DNA form, the CDR3 reads TGTGCCAGCAGTTTATCAATTAGCGGTCCCTCCTACGAGCAGTACTTC. Translation gives CASSLSISGPSYEQYF.

This clone was recorded a few times. This sequence joins TRBV25-1 and TRBJ2-3; TRBD2 matches at 10 bases. CDR3 length: 16 amino acids. Germline lookup yields CDR1 MGHDK and CDR2 SYGVNS. Trimming cost V 3 bases and J 1 base; bases outside gene matches: 4. CDR3 bases: TGTGCCAGCAGTGATTCTAGCGGGAGAGGCACAGATACGCAGTATTTT. It translates to CASSDSSGRGTDTQYF.

The chain couples TRBV29-1 to TRBJ1-2, with TRBD1 matching over 7 bases. This CDR3 has 14 residues. Germline CDR1 and CDR2: SQVTM and ANQGSEA. J lost 3 bases, V lost 7 bases, and 11 bases had no gene match. CDR3 DNA sequence: TGCAGCGCGGTAACCGGGACAGCGCACTATGGCTACACCTTC. Its translation is CSAVTGTAHYGYTF.

The chain employs TRBV4-1 and TRBJ2-3; 10 bases are a match to TRBD1. The length of the CDR3 is 16 residues. The junction had 8 bases not matched to a gene; V was cut back by 5 bases and J by 3 bases. Germline CDR1 and CDR2: MGHRA and YSYEKL. The CDR3 loop reads CASSSQTGGRTDTQYF. The CDR3 nucleotides are TGCGCCAGCAGCTCTCAGACAGGGGGCCGAACAGATACGCAGTATTTT.

This rearrangement joins TRBV28 to TRBJ2-3; perhaps TRBD2 as D (5 bases). CDR3 length: 13 residues. V was cut by 8 bases and J by 0 bases, with 9 bases left in between. Germline CDR1 and CDR2: MDHEN and SYDVKM. The CDR3 spells CASDRTSTDTQYF. The CDR3 coding sequence is TGTGCCAGCGATAGGACTAGCACAGATACGCAGTATTTT.

This chain's CDR3 is CASSIDFRGRETQYF. CDR3 sequence (DNA): TGTGCCAGTAGTATAGATTTCAGGGGCAGGGAGACCCAGTACTTC. The chain is built from TRBV19 and TRBJ2-5, with D possibly being TRBD1 (6 bases). The germline V gene has CDR1 LNHDA and CDR2 SQIVND (reference sequence). V lost 0 bases to trimming and J lost 5 bases, with 13 bases between them. CDR3 length: 15 amino acids.

The V and J genes are TRBV28 and TRBJ2-7, with D possibly matching TRBD1 (6 bases). The CDR3 spans 17 residues. V shed 3 bases and J shed 2 bases, with 20 bases lying between them. Germline assignment: CDR1 MDHEN and CDR2 SYDVKM. CDR3 region: CASSLLSPGDLTYEQYF. The CDR3 nucleotides read TGTGCCAGCAGTTTGCTCTCGCCAGGGGATCTTACCTACGAGCAGTACTTC.

The chain joins TRBV28 to TRBJ1-5; perhaps TRBD1 as D (5 bases). V lost 2 bases and J lost 0, with 11 bases in between. Germline CDR1 and CDR2: MDHEN and SYDVKM. This CDR3 spans 16 amino acids. The CDR3 is CASSLGRGSSNQPQHF. The DNA for the CDR3 is TGTGCCAGCAGTTTAGGTCGGGGGTCTAGCAATCAGCCCCAGCATTTT.

V and J are TRBV5-4 and TRBJ1-2, with a tentative D call TRBD1 (6 bases). The CDR3 sequence is 14 residues long. V shed 4 bases and J shed 2 bases, with 12 bases lying between them. Germline V CDR1 and CDR2: SGHNT, YYREEE (reference sequence). The DNA of the CDR3 is TGTGCCAGCAGCCCGGACAGAACGAACTATGGCTACACCTTC. As protein: CASSPDRTNYGYTF.

The rearrangement uses TRBV28 and TRBJ2-5; 8 bases agree with TRBD1. The CDR3 contains 14 residues. Germline V gene data show CDR1 as MDHEN and CDR2 as SYDVKM. V was clipped by 4 bases and J by 4 bases; unmatched bases: 5. This CDR3 is CASSSPGGGETQYF. CDR3 bases: TGTGCCAGCAGTTCCCCAGGGGGCGGAGAGACCCAGTACTTC.

V is TRBV29-1 and J is TRBJ1-4; 8 bases fit TRBD1. The CDR3 extends over 12 amino acids. The J segment lost 8 bases and the V segment lost 6 bases, leaving 5 bases of the junction unmatched. The germline V gene encodes CDR1 SQVTM and CDR2 ANQGSEA. The DNA for the CDR3 is TGCAGCGTGTCAGCAGGGGGCGAAAAACTGTTTTTT. This encodes CSVSAGGEKLFF.

CDR3 residues: CASTGQGRVNQPQHF. DNA for the CDR3: TGTGCCAGCACCGGACAGGGAAGAGTGAATCAGCCCCAGCATTTT. J is TRBJ1-5 and V is TRBV28; 8 positions agree with TRBD1. V was clipped by 7 bases and J by 4 bases; unmatched bases: 9. This CDR3 comprises 15 residues. Germline CDR1 MDHEN, CDR2 SYDVKM.